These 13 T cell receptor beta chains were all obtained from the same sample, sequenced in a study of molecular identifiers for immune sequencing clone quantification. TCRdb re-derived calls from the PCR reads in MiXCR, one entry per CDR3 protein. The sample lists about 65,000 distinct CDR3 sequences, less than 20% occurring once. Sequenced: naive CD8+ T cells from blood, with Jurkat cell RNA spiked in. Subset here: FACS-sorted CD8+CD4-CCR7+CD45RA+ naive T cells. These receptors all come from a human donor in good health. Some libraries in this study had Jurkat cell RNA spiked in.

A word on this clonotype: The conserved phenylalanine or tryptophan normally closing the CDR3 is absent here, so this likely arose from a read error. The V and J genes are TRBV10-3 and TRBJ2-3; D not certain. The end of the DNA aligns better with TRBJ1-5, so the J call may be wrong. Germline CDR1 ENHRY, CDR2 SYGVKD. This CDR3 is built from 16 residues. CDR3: CAISAPGGPSTDTQHL. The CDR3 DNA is TGTGCCATCAGTGCTCCGGGCGGACCTAGCACAGATACGCAGCATCTT.

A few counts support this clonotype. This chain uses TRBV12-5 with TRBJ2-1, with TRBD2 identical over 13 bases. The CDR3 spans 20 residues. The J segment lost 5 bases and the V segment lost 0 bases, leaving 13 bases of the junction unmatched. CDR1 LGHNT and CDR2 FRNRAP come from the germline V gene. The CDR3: CASGLVHVLAGGAGDNEQFF. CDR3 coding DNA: TGTGCTAGTGGTTTGGTACATGTACTAGCGGGAGGGGCTGGGGACAATGAGCAGTTCTTC.

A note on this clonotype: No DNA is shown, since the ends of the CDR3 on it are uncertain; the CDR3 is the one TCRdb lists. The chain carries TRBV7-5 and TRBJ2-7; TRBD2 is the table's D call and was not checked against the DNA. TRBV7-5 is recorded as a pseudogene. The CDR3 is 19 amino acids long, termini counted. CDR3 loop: CISVSEAPAGLAASYEQYF.

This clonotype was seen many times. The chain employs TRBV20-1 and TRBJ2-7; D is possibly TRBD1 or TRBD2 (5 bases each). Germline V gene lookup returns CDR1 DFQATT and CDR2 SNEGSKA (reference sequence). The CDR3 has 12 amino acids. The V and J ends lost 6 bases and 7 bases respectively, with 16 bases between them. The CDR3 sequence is CSARPGSGEQYF. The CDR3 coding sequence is TGCAGTGCCAGACCAGGGTCGGGGGAGCAGTACTTC.

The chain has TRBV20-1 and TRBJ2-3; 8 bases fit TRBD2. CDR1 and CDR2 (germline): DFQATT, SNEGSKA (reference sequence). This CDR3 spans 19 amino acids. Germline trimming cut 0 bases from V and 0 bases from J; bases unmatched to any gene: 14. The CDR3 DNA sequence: TGCAGTGCTAGAGAGAGGGGAACTAGCGGATTTCTCAGCACAGATACGCAGTATTTT. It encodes CSARERGTSGFLSTDTQYF.

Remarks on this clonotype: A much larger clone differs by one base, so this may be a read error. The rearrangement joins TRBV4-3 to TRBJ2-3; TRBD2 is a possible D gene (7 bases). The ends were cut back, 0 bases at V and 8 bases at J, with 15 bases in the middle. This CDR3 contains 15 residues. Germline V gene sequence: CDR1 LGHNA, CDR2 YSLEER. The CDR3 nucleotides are TGCGCCAGCAGCCAAGATCGAGGGGGGGCCTCTACGCAGTATTTT. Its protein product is CASSQDRGGASTQYF.

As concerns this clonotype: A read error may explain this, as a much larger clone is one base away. CDR3 sequence reads: CASNFAGELSDTQYF. The CDR3 DNA reads as TGTGCCAGCAATTTTGCGGGAGAATTGTCAGATACGCAGTATTTT. The V and J genes are TRBV27 and TRBJ2-3; TRBD2 matches 7 bases. J lost 4 bases, V lost 7 bases, and 11 bases had no gene match. Per germline, CDR1 MNHEY and CDR2 SMNVEV (reference sequence). The CDR3 consists of 15 residues.

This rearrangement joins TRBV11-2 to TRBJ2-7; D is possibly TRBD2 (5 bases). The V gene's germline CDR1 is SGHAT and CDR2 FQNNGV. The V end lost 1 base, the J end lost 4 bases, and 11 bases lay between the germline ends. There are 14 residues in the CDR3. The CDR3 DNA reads TGTGCCAGCAGCTTAGGAGGACTTCGGTACGAGCAGTACTTC. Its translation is CASSLGGLRYEQYF.

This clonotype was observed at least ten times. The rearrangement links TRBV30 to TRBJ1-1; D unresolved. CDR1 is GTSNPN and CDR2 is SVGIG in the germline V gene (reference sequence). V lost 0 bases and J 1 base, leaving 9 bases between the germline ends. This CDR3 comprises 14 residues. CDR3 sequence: CAWSVWQANTEAFF. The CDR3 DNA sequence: TGTGCCTGGAGTGTCTGGCAGGCGAACACTGAAGCTTTCTTT.

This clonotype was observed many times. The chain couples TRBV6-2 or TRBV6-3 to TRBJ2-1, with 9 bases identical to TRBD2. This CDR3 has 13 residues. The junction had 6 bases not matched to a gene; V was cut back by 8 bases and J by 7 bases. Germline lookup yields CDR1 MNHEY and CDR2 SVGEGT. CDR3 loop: CASSVSGRNEQFF. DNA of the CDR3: TGTGCCAGCTCGGTCAGCGGGAGGAATGAGCAGTTCTTC.

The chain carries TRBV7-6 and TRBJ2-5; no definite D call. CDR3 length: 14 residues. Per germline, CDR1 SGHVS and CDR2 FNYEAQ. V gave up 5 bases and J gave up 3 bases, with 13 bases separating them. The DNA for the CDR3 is TGTGCCAGCAGCCCCTTCCCGGGCGAAGAGACCCAGTACTTC. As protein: CASSPFPGEETQYF.

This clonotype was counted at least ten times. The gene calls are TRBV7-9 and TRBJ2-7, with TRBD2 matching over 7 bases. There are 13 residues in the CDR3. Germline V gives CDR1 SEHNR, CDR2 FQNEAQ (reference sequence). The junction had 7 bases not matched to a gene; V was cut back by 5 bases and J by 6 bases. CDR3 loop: CASSPGGLAEQYF. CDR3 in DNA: TGTGCCAGCAGCCCCGGGGGGTTGGCCGAGCAGTACTTC. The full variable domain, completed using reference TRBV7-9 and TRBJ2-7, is DTGVSQNPRHKITKRGQNVTFRCDPISEHNRLYWYRQTLGQGPEFLTYFQNEAQLEKSRLLSDRFSAERPKGSFSTLEIQRTEQGDSAMYLCASSPGGLAEQYFGPGTRLTVT.

CDR3 nucleotide sequence: TGTGCCACCAGTGGGACAGGGTATAACTATGGCTACACCTTC. It yields the protein CATSGTGYNYGYTF. The chain combines TRBV24-1 with TRBJ1-2; 8 positions match TRBD1. The junction had 2 bases not matched to a gene; V was cut back by 5 bases and J by 1 base. From germline, CDR1 is KGHDR and CDR2 SFDVKD. The CDR3 runs 14 residues.